This TCR beta chain was retrieved from a study of a mutant IDH1 vaccine in newly diagnosed glioma. Time point: week 5, during vaccination. It was 300 ug of mutant IDH1 20-mer peptide that made up each vaccine dose, given with topical imiquimod. CDR1 and CDR2 (germline): SQVTM, ANQGSEA. V lost 2 bases and J 4 bases, leaving 14 bases between the germline ends. This CDR3 region has 15 residues. Points on this clone: What it binds is not known.

Here immunoSEQ multiplex PCR was the method, and the copy in TCRdb shows in-frame clones only, minus some. The top ten hold 9% to 13% of the sample, which has about 36,000 clones, roughly 81% seen once. This chain links TRBV29-1 with TRBJ2-2; tentatively, D is TRBD2 (7 bases). Sample: PBMCs, taken from a glioma patient whose treatment included an IDH1 peptide vaccine. This sequence was found in a man in his fifties with glioma. This CDR3 reads CSVELLGGPTGELFF. CDR3 sequence (DNA): TGCAGCGTTGAACTCCTCGGGGGGCCCACCGGGGAGCTGTTTTTT.